The 14 T cell receptor beta chains given below trace back to one sample, sequenced in a study of PD-L1 blockade in urothelial cancer. The assay was immunoSEQ multiplex PCR, and TCRdb's table has in-frame clones only and misses some. The sample yields about 48,000 clones, roughly 80% seen once. Stated time point: peripheral blood 6 weeks after treatment start. The sequencing here drew on PBMCs, taken around atezolizumab (anti-PD-L1) treatment. Receptor source: a man between 65 and 85 years old with urothelial cancer.

V and J are TRBV5-1 and TRBJ2-1; D unresolved. The germline V gene has CDR1 SGHRS and CDR2 YFSETQ. CDR3 length: 12 residues. Trimming stripped 1 base from V and 5 bases from J, with 4 bases between. CDR3 region: CASSLINNEQFF. DNA for the CDR3: TGCGCCAGCAGCTTGATAAACAATGAGCAGTTCTTC.

V is TRBV28 and J is TRBJ2-6; 7 positions agree with TRBD1. The CDR3 contains 17 residues. V shed 5 bases, J shed 0 bases, and the junction held 7 bases outside the gene matches. Germline V gene data show CDR1 as MDHEN and CDR2 as SYDVKM. The CDR3 loop reads CASSPGTAYSGANVLTF. CDR3 in DNA: TGTGCCAGCAGTCCAGGGACAGCTTACTCTGGGGCCAACGTCCTGACTTTC.

The rearrangement uses TRBV29-1 and TRBJ2-7; 10 bases align to TRBD1. V gave up 6 bases and J gave up 3 bases; unmatched junction bases: 5. Germline CDR1 SQVTM, CDR2 ANQGSEA. The length of the CDR3 is 13 residues. CDR3: CSVVGQGLYEQYF. CDR3 sequence (DNA): TGCAGCGTCGTGGGACAGGGGCTCTACGAGCAGTACTTC.

The chain couples TRBV4-2 to TRBJ2-7; 9 bases align to TRBD2. After removal of 1 base from V and 6 bases from J, the junction contained 7 bases not matched to a gene. CDR1 LGHNA and CDR2 YNFKEQ come from the germline V gene. CDR3 length equals 15 residues. DNA for the CDR3: TGTGCCAGCAGCCAAGGACCGGGACTAGCCGGCGAGCAGTACTTC. Encoded protein: CASSQGPGLAGEQYF.

The chain carries TRBV7-8 and TRBJ2-7, with D possibly being TRBD2 (5 bases). This CDR3 is 15 amino acids long. Germline loops: CDR1 SGHVS, CDR2 FQNEAQ. V gave up 1 base and J gave up 1 base, with 11 bases separating them. This CDR3 reads CASSLEGGGSYEQYF. CDR3 bases: TGTGCCAGCAGCTTAGAAGGAGGAGGATCCTACGAGCAGTACTTC.

This clone was observed a few times. CDR3 loop: CASSPPQRNYGYTF. The CDR3 coding sequence is TGTGCCAGCAGCCCACCACAACGTAACTATGGCTACACCTTC. V usage is TRBV7-9 and J usage is TRBJ1-2; no clear D gene. The germline V gene has CDR1 SEHNR and CDR2 FQNEAQ (reference sequence). V gave up 5 bases and J gave up 1 base, with 11 bases separating them. This CDR3 is built from 14 residues. Based on the CDR3 plus reference TRBV7-9 and TRBJ1-2, the full variable domain is DTGVSQNPRHKITKRGQNVTFRCDPISEHNRLYWYRQTLGQGPEFLTYFQNEAQLEKSRLLSDRFSAERPKGSFSTLEIQRTEQGDSAMYLCASSPPQRNYGYTFGSGTRLTVV.

This CDR3 reads CASSLRDRSRETQYF. The DNA for the CDR3 is TGTGCCAGTAGTCTTCGGGACAGATCACGAGAGACCCAGTACTTC. The chain links TRBV19 to TRBJ2-5; the match to TRBD1 covers 7 bases. The trim removed 5 bases at V and 4 bases at J, leaving 10 bases unmatched. Germline CDR1 and CDR2: LNHDA and SQIVND (reference sequence). The CDR3 length is 15 residues.

This chain links TRBV5-1 with TRBJ2-7; no firm D call. The V end was cut by 1 base, the J end by 0 bases, with 17 bases between. The CDR3 loop spans 17 amino acids. Germline CDR1 SGHRS, CDR2 YFSETQ. The CDR3 DNA reads TGCGCCAGCAGCTTGCAGACTTCAGCCGAGAGCTCCTACGAGCAGTACTTC. It codes for CASSLQTSAESSYEQYF.

Concerning this clone: Compared with germline, one end of the junction differs, possibly owing to a read error. The genes are TRBV28 and TRBJ2-3; maybe TRBD1 (6 bases). Per germline, CDR1 MDHEN and CDR2 SYDVKM. The CDR3 contains 12 residues. CDR3 sequence: CASSLRQATPQF. The DNA for the CDR3 is TGTGCCAGCAGCCTTAGACAGGCTACCCCCCAATTT. Variable domain in full (rest from reference TRBV28 and TRBJ2-3): DVKVTQSSRYLVKRTGEKVFLECVQDMDHENMFWYRQDPGLGLRLIYFSYDVKMKEKGDIPEGYSVSREKKERFSLILESASTNQTSMYLCASSLRQATPQFGPGTRLTVL.

This sequence joins TRBV5-8 and TRBJ1-4, with TRBD1 identical over 8 bases. J gave up 12 bases and V 6 bases, and 13 bases lay outside the gene matches. CDR3 length equals 14 residues. Germline V CDR1 and CDR2: SGHTS, YDEGEE. CDR3 bases: TGTGCCAGCACCGAGGACAGGGCCTATGCGGAACTGTTTTTT. This encodes CASTEDRAYAELFF. Combining the CDR3 with reference TRBV5-8 and TRBJ1-4 gives the whole variable domain EAGVTQSPTHLIKTRGQQATLRCSPISGHTSVYWYQQALGLGLQFLLWYDEGEERNRGNFPPRFSGRQFPNYSSELNVNALELEDSALYLCASTEDRAYAELFFGSGTQLSVL.

The V call is TRBV7-9, the J call TRBJ1-2; 8 bases map to TRBD1. The trim removed 4 bases at V and 6 bases at J, leaving 13 bases unmatched. Germline values: CDR1 SEHNR, CDR2 FQNEAQ (reference sequence). The CDR3 runs to 16 residues. The CDR3 region has the DNA TGTGCCAGCAGCTGGACCCGGGACAGGATTTCCCATGGCTACACCTTC. Amino acid sequence: CASSWTRDRISHGYTF.

The chain is built from TRBV7-9 and TRBJ2-2; D is undetermined. The V and J ends lost 0 bases and 0 bases respectively, with 8 bases between them. CDR1 is SEHNR and CDR2 is FQNEAQ in the germline V gene (reference sequence). The CDR3 length is 16 residues. In nucleotides, the CDR3 is TGTGCCAGCAGCTTAGCGCGGAGTACGAACACCGGGGAGCTGTTTTTT. This gives the protein CASSLARSTNTGELFF.

Here the CDR3 DNA reads TGTGCCAGCAGCTTAGATAGAGTTAATGAGCAGTTCTTC. It is translated as CASSLDRVNEQFF. V gene TRBV7-6 combines with J gene TRBJ2-1; no clear D. V was trimmed by 1 base and J by 7 bases, leaving 8 bases between them. Germline CDR1 and CDR2: SGHVS and FNYEAQ. The CDR3 spans 13 residues.

This clone was observed a handful of times. V and J are TRBV9 and TRBJ2-3; D call uncertain. Trimming took off 3 bases at V and 3 bases at J, with 11 bases between the two ends. Germline-derived CDR1 and CDR2 are SGDLS and YYNGEE. There are 14 residues in the CDR3. CDR3 loop: CASSATVYTDTQYF. The CDR3 region has the DNA TGTGCCAGCAGCGCCACAGTTTATACAGATACGCAGTATTTT.